The 27 T cell receptor beta chains listed next were all sequenced from one sample in a study of blood T cell repertoires in COVID-19. Here immunoSEQ multiplex PCR was the method, and the copy in TCRdb shows in-frame clones only, minus some. The table records 200,000 to 250,000 clones, around 80% of them present only once. Sequencing input: PBMCs or T cells enriched from blood (not recorded which). All receptors derive from a man between 60 and 70 years old who had recovered from COVID-19.

V and J are TRBV6-6 and TRBJ1-4; D gene unclear. The germline gives CDR1 MNHNY, CDR2 SVGAGI (reference sequence). Trimming shortened V by 1 base and J by 4 bases, and 7 bases separated the two germline ends. The CDR3 has 14 amino acids. The chain's CDR3 is CASSYWAFNEKLFF. The CDR3 DNA reads TGTGCCAGCAGTTACTGGGCCTTTAATGAAAAACTGTTTTTT.

The V call is TRBV2, the J call TRBJ1-1, with D possibly matching TRBD1 (5 bases). Deletions cut 7 bases from V and 5 bases from J, with 26 bases between. Germline CDR1 is SNHLY and CDR2 is FYNNEI. This CDR3 has 17 residues. The CDR3 is CASIPSWRGFLRTEAFF. The CDR3 DNA follows: TGTGCCAGCATACCCTCGTGGAGGGGATTTTTGCGGACTGAAGCTTTCTTT. The whole variable domain, remainder taken from reference TRBV2 and TRBJ1-1, is EPEVTQTPSHQVTQMGQEVILRCVPISNHLYFYWYRQILGQKVEFLVSFYNNEISEKSEIFDDQFSVERPDGSNFTLKIRSTKLEDSAMYFCASIPSWRGFLRTEAFFGQGTRLTVV.

The CDR3 loop is CSVEDRRQGAREQYF. The CDR3 nucleotides read TGCAGCGTTGAAGATCGGCGACAGGGGGCGAGGGAGCAGTACTTC. J is TRBJ2-7 and V is TRBV29-1, with 10 nucleotides matching TRBD1. There are 15 residues in the CDR3. CDR1 is SQVTM, CDR2 ANQGSEA, per germline. J lost 7 bases, V lost 0 bases, and 9 bases had no gene match.

V usage is TRBV18 and J usage is TRBJ1-1; tentative D call: TRBD1 (6 bases). CDR1 is KGHSH and CDR2 is LQKENI in the germline V gene. The V end was cut by 5 bases, the J end by 3 bases, with 25 bases between. The CDR3 consists of 18 residues. This chain's CDR3 is CASSTTTGSLPHYTEAFF. The CDR3 DNA follows: TGTGCCAGCTCAACAACGACAGGCTCCCTACCCCACTACACTGAAGCTTTCTTT. Using reference TRBV18 and TRBJ1-1 for the parts outside the CDR3, the full variable domain is NAGVMQNPRHLVRRRGQEARLRCSPMKGHSHVYWYRQLPEEGLKFMVYLQKENIIDESGMPKERFSAEFPKEGPSILRIQQVVRGDSAAYFCASSTTTGSLPHYTEAFFGQGTRLTVV.

This chain uses TRBV19 with TRBJ1-4, with 9 bases that match TRBD1. CDR3 size: 15 residues. The V gene end was trimmed by 3 bases and the J gene end by 10 bases; junction bases not matched to a gene: 9. Germline-derived CDR1 and CDR2 are LNHDA and SQIVND (reference sequence). The CDR3 is CASSMAGQGIGKLFF. The CDR3 region has the DNA TGTGCCAGTAGTATGGCGGGACAGGGTATTGGAAAACTGTTTTTT.

This clone has a single count. As DNA, the CDR3 is TGTGCCAGCCTCGGGGGGGCCGCCTACGAGCAGTACTTC. This sequence encodes CASLGGAAYEQYF. This chain uses TRBV25-1 with TRBJ2-7, with TRBD2 matching over 8 bases. V lost 8 bases and J lost 2; bases outside the gene matches: 5. The CDR3 runs to 13 residues. Germline V CDR1 and CDR2: MGHDK, SYGVNS.

The chain employs TRBV30 and TRBJ2-4; D is possibly TRBD1 (5 bases). V lost 2 bases, J lost 8 bases, and 13 bases lay in between. Germline assignment: CDR1 GTSNPN and CDR2 SVGIG (reference sequence). The CDR3 runs to 13 residues. CDR3 amino acids: CAWSNGQGDIQYF. The CDR3 DNA follows: TGTGCCTGGAGTAACGGGCAGGGTGACATTCAGTACTTC.

This clone appeared a few times. The chain is built from TRBV27 and TRBJ1-2; 10 bases line up with TRBD1. Trimming at V came to 3 bases and at J to 7 bases, leaving 8 bases not matched to a gene. CDR1 is MNHEY, CDR2 SMNVEV, per germline (reference sequence). The CDR3 is made up of 15 amino acids. The CDR3 region is CASSFRQGALGGYTF. CDR3 DNA: TGTGCCAGCAGTTTCCGACAGGGGGCATTGGGTGGCTACACCTTC.

The rearrangement links TRBV19 to TRBJ2-1, with 11 bases aligning to TRBD2. The trim removed 10 bases at V and 5 bases at J, leaving 10 bases unmatched. The germline gives CDR1 LNHDA, CDR2 SQIVND (reference sequence). The CDR3 spans 15 residues. The CDR3 here is CATSISGGDHNEQFF. CDR3 in DNA: TGTGCCACCTCCATTAGCGGGGGGGACCACAATGAGCAGTTCTTC.

J is TRBJ1-1 and V is TRBV10-3, with a possible D match to TRBD1 (6 bases). V lost 6 bases to trimming and J lost 1 base, with 21 bases between them. This CDR3 contains 17 residues. Germline V lookup: CDR1 ENHRY, CDR2 SYGVKD. The DNA for the CDR3 is TGTGCCATCAGCGGAAAGTGGGGACAAAACTCGAACACTGAAGCTTTCTTT. It is translated as CAISGKWGQNSNTEAFF.

This chain links TRBV5-6 with TRBJ1-3; 7 bases are a match to TRBD1. Germline trimming cut 4 bases from V and 2 bases from J; bases unmatched to any gene: 3. There are 14 residues in the CDR3. Germline V gene data show CDR1 as SGHDT and CDR2 as YYEEEE. Here the CDR3 reads CASSPGQPGNTIYF. The CDR3, as DNA: TGTGCCAGCAGCCCGGGACAGCCTGGAAACACCATATATTTT.

This clone appeared a single time. Other nucleotide sequences from this sample produce the same CDR3. This chain connects TRBV19 to TRBJ1-2; D is possibly TRBD1 (5 bases). Trimming left V 6 bases short and J 2 bases short, with 10 bases between. The germline V gene has CDR1 LNHDA and CDR2 SQIVND (reference sequence). The CDR3 has 13 residues. The CDR3 protein is CASSSTVNYGYTF. The CDR3 coding sequence is TGTGCCAGTAGCTCGACAGTCAACTATGGCTACACCTTC.

The V call is TRBV3-1 (or the pseudogene TRBV3-2), the J call TRBJ2-7; D gene unclear. The CDR3 loop spans 14 amino acids. Looked up from germline, CDR1 is LGHDT and CDR2 is YNNKEL (reference sequence). The V gene lost 2 bases and the J gene lost 2 bases, with 10 bases spanning the gap. CDR3 sequence (DNA): TGTGCCAGCAGCCAAACGCGAACCGCCTACGAGCAGTACTTC. Protein product: CASSQTRTAYEQYF.

The chain couples TRBV7-2 to TRBJ2-5, with a possible D match to TRBD2 (5 bases). Germline values: CDR1 SGHTA, CDR2 FQGNSA. The CDR3 totals 16 residues. V was pared by 2 bases and J by 5 bases, with 18 bases between. The CDR3 loop reads CASSLTSSRFGETQYF. The CDR3 region has the DNA TGTGCCAGCAGCTTAACTAGTTCAAGGTTTGGCGAGACCCAGTACTTC.

The gene calls are TRBV24-1 and TRBJ2-5, with TRBD1 matching over 10 bases. CDR1 is KGHDR and CDR2 is SFDVKD in the germline V gene. V dropped 5 bases and J dropped 7; count of bases not matched to a gene: 3. The CDR3 has 13 amino acids. CDR3 nucleotides: TGTGCCACCAGTGGGACAGGGGGAGCGACCCAGTACTTC. Amino acid sequence: CATSGTGGATQYF.

V gene TRBV7-9 combines with J gene TRBJ2-5; 9 bases map to TRBD2. V trimming: 3 bases; J trimming: 3 bases; junction bases outside the gene matches: 5. The CDR3 has 15 amino acids. The germline gives CDR1 SEHNR, CDR2 FQNEAQ (reference sequence). CDR3 residues: CASSFLAGGEETQYF. CDR3 nucleotides: TGTGCCAGCAGCTTTCTTGCGGGGGGGGAAGAGACCCAGTACTTC.

This clone was observed a handful of times. V and J are TRBV6-1 and TRBJ1-2; 8 bases fit TRBD1. After removal of 0 bases from V and 4 bases from J, the junction contained 1 base not matched to a gene. Germline lookup yields CDR1 MNHNS and CDR2 SASEGT. CDR3 length equals 14 residues. CDR3 residues: CASSEAGQGYGYTF. In DNA, the CDR3 is TGTGCCAGCAGTGAAGCCGGACAGGGCTATGGCTACACCTTC.

The CDR3 DNA is TGTGCCAGCAGCTTAGGGGTAACAGGGAATGAAGCTTTCTTT. Translating it yields CASSLGVTGNEAFF. The chain links TRBV7-9 to TRBJ1-1; possibly TRBD1 for D (6 bases). This CDR3 region has 14 residues. Trimming cost V 1 base and J 7 bases, with 13 bases left between them. Germline assignment: CDR1 SEHNR and CDR2 FQNEAQ (reference sequence).

The chain has TRBV6-1 and TRBJ1-1; possibly TRBD1 for D (5 bases). The germline V gene has CDR1 MNHNS and CDR2 SASEGT. Trimming stripped 5 bases from V and 1 base from J, with 8 bases between. The CDR3 loop spans 13 amino acids. CDR3 sequence reads: CASSQDKNTEAFF. For the CDR3, the DNA is TGTGCCAGCAGTCAGGACAAGAACACTGAAGCTTTCTTT.

The rearrangement joins TRBV7-9 to TRBJ2-5; 14 nucleotides match TRBD2. The germline gives CDR1 SEHNR, CDR2 FQNEAQ (reference sequence). The CDR3 totals 16 residues. V dropped 5 bases and J dropped 5; count of bases not matched to a gene: 7. For the CDR3, the DNA is TGTGCCAGCAGCCCTTGGACTAGCGGGGGGCGGGAGACCCAGTACTTC. Translation gives CASSPWTSGGRETQYF.

V gene TRBV6-6 combines with J gene TRBJ2-1; D unclear. Germline V gene data show CDR1 as MNHNY and CDR2 as SVGAGI (reference sequence). V was pared by 8 bases and J by 7 bases, with 15 bases between. The CDR3 is 13 residues long. DNA of the CDR3: TGTGCCAGCGGCAGGTCCGAGTGGAATGAGCAGTTCTTC. This sequence encodes CASGRSEWNEQFF.

This clone has only a few counts. The rearrangement uses TRBV14 and TRBJ1-2; possible D gene TRBD1, 5 bases. The V end lost 2 bases, the J end lost 4 bases, and 11 bases lay between the germline ends. The CDR3 sequence is 14 residues long. In germline, CDR1 is SGHDN, CDR2 FVKESK. CDR3 coding DNA: TGTGCCAGCAGCCAACAGGGAGGCCTCTATGGCTACACCTTC. The encoded protein is CASSQQGGLYGYTF.

In this sample, this clone turned up a few times. The chain is built from TRBV7-9 and TRBJ1-2; 9 bases are shared with TRBD1. This CDR3 region has 16 residues. After removal of 4 bases from V and 8 bases from J, the junction contained 14 bases not matched to a gene. Germline V lookup: CDR1 SEHNR, CDR2 FQNEAQ (reference sequence). The CDR3 DNA sequence: TGTGCCAGCAGCTCCGATAGGGGGGACAGGGTTAGAGGCTACACCTTC. Its translation: CASSSDRGDRVRGYTF.

V usage is TRBV6-2 or TRBV6-3 and J usage is TRBJ1-5; TRBD1 matches 7 bases. Germline CDR1 MNHEY, CDR2 SVGEGT. This CDR3 is 14 amino acids long. V shed 6 bases and J 7 bases; nucleotides not matched to a gene: 9. The DNA of the CDR3 is TGTGCCAGCAGCGGGACAGTTCGAGGCCAGCCCCAGCATTTT. Translating gives CASSGTVRGQPQHF.

The rearrangement links TRBV6-5 to TRBJ2-7, with 7 bases lining up with TRBD1. V shed 6 bases and J 0 bases; nucleotides not matched to a gene: 8. The CDR3 is 15 residues long. CDR1 and CDR2 from the germline V gene are MNHEY and SVGAGI. The chain's CDR3 is CASRFRDSHSYEQYF. The CDR3 DNA reads as TGTGCCAGCAGATTCCGGGACAGTCACTCCTACGAGCAGTACTTC.

The chain combines TRBV11-3 with TRBJ1-2; 7 bases match TRBD1. Germline V gene lookup returns CDR1 SGHNT and CDR2 YENEEA. Trimming cost V 1 base and J 2 bases; bases outside gene matches: 7. The CDR3 has 16 amino acids. In DNA form, the CDR3 reads TGTGCCAGCAGCTTAGGGAGACAGGGCATAAACTATGGCTACACCTTC. It codes for CASSLGRQGINYGYTF. The full variable domain, with the rest looked up from reference TRBV11-3 and TRBJ1-2, is EAGVVQSPRYKIIEKKQPVAFWCNPISGHNTLYWYLQNLGQGPELLIRYENEEAVDDSQLPKDRFSAERLKGVDSTLKIQPAELGDSAVYLCASSLGRQGINYGYTFGSGTRLTVV.

J is TRBJ2-2 and V is TRBV5-1, with D unresolved. V lost 4 bases and J lost 1, with 14 bases in between. In germline, CDR1 is SGHRS, CDR2 YFSETQ. The CDR3 is 16 residues long. CDR3 DNA: TGCGCCAGCAGCCCGGCGGAGCGAAAGAACACCGGGGAGCTGTTTTTT. As protein: CASSPAERKNTGELFF.